The TCR beta chain under discussion was sequenced for a study of T cell changes during pregnancy in multiple sclerosis. Some clones are missing from TCRdb's copy, which holds only in-frame ones; the method was immunoSEQ multiplex PCR. The sample lists about 48,000 clones, about 94% occurring once. The V and J ends lost 0 bases and 2 bases, in that order; junction bases with no gene match: 7. Per the germline V gene, CDR1 is LGHNA and CDR2 is YNFKEQ. The CDR3 covers 18 residues. The material sequenced was CD4+ T cells from peripheral blood mononuclear cells, taken in the first trimester of pregnancy. V and J are TRBV4-2 and TRBJ2-6, with TRBD1 matching over 7 bases. The TCR comes from a female donor with multiple sclerosis, enrolled in a pregnancy study. Here the CDR3 reads CASSQDDLRGTGANVLTF. The CDR3 bases are TGTGCCAGCAGCCAAGATGATCTCAGGGGGACTGGGGCCAACGTCCTGACTTTC.